A single sample gave rise to the 3 T cell receptor beta chains below, sequenced in a study of vaccination and CD4 T cells after COVID-19. Described treatment: roughly 11-day PBMC culture with coronavirus spike peptide pools or control peptides (ViraFEST assay). For these receptors, no antigen is known. The Oncomine TCR Beta short-read assay generated sequence data from the DNA of cultured CD4+ T cells. TCRdb reanalysed the PCR reads using MiXCR and keeps one entry per CDR3 protein. Of some 14,000 distinct CDR3 sequences detected, approximately 61% appear once; the ten largest clones hold approximately 15%. Sample: CD4+ T cells from blood, cultured in vitro. The receptors derive from a human donor who had recovered from COVID-19.

CDR3 nucleotide sequence: TGTGCCAGCAAATCGGGCGGGACAGGGGGCTACAATGAGCAGTTCTTC. Translating it yields CASKSGGTGGYNEQFF. The chain employs TRBV7-2 and TRBJ2-1; 11 positions match TRBD1. The CDR3 is made up of 16 amino acids. The germline V gene has CDR1 SGHTA and CDR2 FQGNSA. V lost 7 bases, J lost 3 bases, and 8 bases stayed unmatched.

The rearrangement uses TRBV10-3 and TRBJ2-5; D is unclear. Deletions cut 6 bases from V and 3 bases from J, with 5 bases between. The CDR3 loop spans 11 amino acids. From germline, CDR1 is ENHRY and CDR2 SYGVKD. For the CDR3, the DNA is TGTGCCATCAGGGTTGAAGAGACCCAGTACTTC. The encoded protein is CAIRVEETQYF.

This chain connects TRBV7-8 to TRBJ1-2; 7 bases align to TRBD1. V dropped 1 base and J dropped 6; count of bases not matched to a gene: 20. This CDR3 has 19 residues. The germline V gene encodes CDR1 SGHVS and CDR2 FQNEAQ. The CDR3 loop is CASSLERWRTWGTAHGYTF. The CDR3 nucleotides read TGTGCCAGCAGCTTAGAACGGTGGAGGACTTGGGGGACAGCTCATGGCTACACCTTC. The full variable domain, its missing parts supplied by reference TRBV7-8 and TRBJ1-2, is GAGVSQSPRYKVAKRGQDVALRCDPISGHVSLFWYQQALGQGPEFLTYFQNEAQLDKSGLPSDRFFAERPEGSVSTLKIQRTQQEDSAVYLCASSLERWRTWGTAHGYTFGSGTRLTVV.